These T cell receptor beta chains were read from a single sample in a study of blood T cell repertoires in COVID-19. TCRdb's copy holds only in-frame clones and misses some; the assay was immunoSEQ multiplex PCR. The table lists around 200,000 clones, 80% to 90% of them singletons, with over 0.7% in the top ten. The sample was peripheral blood. The source of these receptors is a woman under 30 who had recovered from COVID-19. CDR3s include the opening cysteine and the closing phenylalanine or tryptophan. The order of the fields is D gene, V gene, clone size, J gene, CDR3 protein, CDR3 DNA. D genes are given only for firm matches. The listing skips clone size in some rows; elsewhere it reads once, few, many or a size class.

NA	TRBV21-1	few	TRBJ1-5	CASSKARWSNQPQHF	TGTGCCAGCAGCAAAGCGAGATGGAGCAATCAGCCCCAGCATTTT
NA	TRBV3-1/TRBV3-2	NA	TRBJ1-4	CASSQWQGNEKLFF	TGTGCCAGCAGCCAGTGGCAGGGGAATGAAAAACTGTTTTTT
TRBD1	TRBV2	NA	TRBJ2-5	CASSGTGLGETQYF	TGTGCCAGCAGCGGGACAGGGCTAGGGGAGACCCAGTACTTC
TRBD2	TRBV7-3	NA	TRBJ2-3	CASSSTKLAGGTDTQYF	TGTGCCAGCAGCTCCACCAAACTAGCGGGAGGAACAGATACGCAGTATTTT
NA	TRBV3-1/TRBV3-2	NA	TRBJ1-1	CASRATANTEAFF	TGTGCCAGCAGGGCGACAGCGAACACTGAAGCTTTCTTT
NA	TRBV7-9	once	TRBJ1-2	CASSRPGGNYGYTF	TGTGCCAGCAGTCGTCCCGGGGGTAACTATGGCTACACCTTC
NA	TRBV24-1	NA	TRBJ2-5	CATRGSQETQYF	TGTGCCACGAGAGGTTCCCAAGAGACCCAGTACTTC
NA	TRBV27	NA	TRBJ1-1	CASSLGQITEAFF	TGTGCCAGCAGTTTAGGGCAGATCACTGAAGCTTTCTTT
NA	TRBV6-2/TRBV6-3	few	TRBJ2-3	CASSYRGYIGTDTQYF	TGTGCCAGCAGTTACAGGGGATACATCGGCACAGATACGCAGTATTTT
NA	TRBV15	NA	TRBJ1-5	CATSRDREVPQPQHF	TGTGCCACCAGCAGAGATAGGGAGGTTCCGCAGCCCCAGCATTTT
TRBD1	TRBV11-2	NA	TRBJ1-5	CASSLGQGARQPQHF	TGTGCCAGCAGCTTAGGTCAGGGGGCACGGCAGCCCCAGCATTTT
TRBD1	TRBV11-2	NA	TRBJ2-1	CASSAGTGLYNEQFF	TGTGCCAGCAGCGCCGGGACAGGGCTTTACAATGAGCAGTTCTTC
NA	TRBV5-5	NA	TRBJ1-2	CASSFEGNGYTF	TGTGCCAGCAGCTTTGAGGGTAACGGCTACACCTTC
TRBD1	TRBV28	NA	TRBJ1-4	CASSLGRGLGEKLFF	TGTGCCAGCAGTTTGGGCAGGGGGCTAGGAGAAAAACTGTTTTTT
TRBD1	TRBV5-1	NA	TRBJ1-2	CASSLVQGEGNYGYTF	TGCGCCAGCAGCTTGGTACAGGGGGAGGGCAACTATGGCTACACCTTC
TRBD2	TRBV4-1	once	TRBJ2-5	CASSHSPGTSGGGAETQYF	TGCGCCAGCAGCCATTCCCCCGGGACTAGCGGGGGGGGTGCAGAGACCCAGTACTTC
NA	TRBV4-3	NA	TRBJ1-2	CASSQDRLGAPQIYGYTF	TGCGCCAGCAGCCAAGATCGGTTAGGAGCTCCCCAGATCTATGGCTACACCTTC
NA	TRBV5-4	NA	TRBJ1-1	CASRTYSEDTEAFF	TGTGCCAGCAGGACTTATTCAGAGGACACTGAAGCTTTCTTT
TRBD1	TRBV6-4	NA	TRBJ2-3	CASSEAGTGTDTQYF	TGTGCCAGCAGTGAGGCCGGGACAGGAACAGATACGCAGTATTTT
TRBD1	TRBV15	once	TRBJ1-5	CATGGTGDQPQHF	TGTGCCACCGGGGGAACAGGGGACCAGCCCCAGCATTTT
TRBD1	TRBV10-3	NA	TRBJ1-1	CAISERTGGASFF	TGTGCCATCAGTGAGAGGACAGGGGGCGCGTCTTTCTTT
NA	TRBV4-1	NA	TRBJ1-5	CASSQARVNQPQHF	TGCGCCAGCAGCCAAGCGAGGGTAAATCAGCCCCAGCATTTT
TRBD1	TRBV6-1	NA	TRBJ1-2	CASSEGTGVGYGYTF	TGTGCCAGCAGTGAAGGGACAGGTGTGGGCTATGGCTACACCTTC
TRBD2	TRBV24-1	once	TRBJ2-3	CATSEPSGSEGDTQYF	TGTGCCACCAGTGAGCCTAGCGGGAGCGAAGGAGATACGCAGTATTTT
TRBD1	TRBV19	few	TRBJ1-1	CASSYGQAMNTEAFF	TGTGCCAGTAGCTACGGACAGGCAATGAACACTGAAGCTTTCTTT
NA	TRBV6-5	NA	TRBJ1-4	CASSYDRLGVNEKLFF	TGTGCCAGCAGTTACGACAGACTCGGAGTTAATGAAAAACTGTTTTTT
TRBD2	TRBV7-2	NA	TRBJ2-3	CASSLGGRALTDTQYF	TGTGCCAGCAGCTTGGGCGGGAGGGCCTTGACAGATACGCAGTATTTT
NA	TRBV5-4	few	TRBJ1-1	CASSRDRRNTEAFF	TGTGCCAGCAGCCGCGACAGACGGAACACTGAAGCTTTCTTT
NA	TRBV27	NA	TRBJ1-1	CASSWGGPSTEAFF	TGTGCCAGCAGTTGGGGGGGGCCGAGCACTGAAGCTTTCTTT
TRBD1	TRBV3-1/TRBV3-2	NA	TRBJ1-2	CASSQEWDSSNYGYTF	TGTGCCAGCAGCCAAGAATGGGACAGCTCTAACTATGGCTACACCTTC
TRBD2	TRBV25-1	NA	TRBJ2-3	CASSEAPLAGVPDTQYF	TGTGCCAGCAGTGAAGCCCCTCTAGCGGGAGTACCAGATACGCAGTATTTT
TRBD1	TRBV5-6	NA	TRBJ1-1	CASRYRGRDAFF	TGTGCCAGCAGATACAGGGGGCGCGACGCTTTCTTT
TRBD1	TRBV27	NA	TRBJ1-6	CASSARQGARGSPLHF	TGTGCCAGCAGTGCGAGACAGGGGGCGCGGGGGTCACCCCTCCACTTT
TRBD1	TRBV29-1	NA	TRBJ1-1	CSVYRGRPDTEAFF	TGCAGCGTATACAGGGGGCGCCCGGACACTGAAGCTTTCTTT
TRBD1	TRBV11-3	NA	TRBJ2-5	CASSPRTGGGETQYF	TGTGCCAGCAGCCCGCGGACAGGGGGCGGTGAGACCCAGTACTTC
NA	TRBV19	few	TRBJ2-1	CASSIGGHNEQFF	TGTGCCAGTAGTATCGGAGGACACAATGAGCAGTTCTTC
TRBD1	TRBV6-5	NA	TRBJ1-2	CASSDRGKDYGYTF	TGTGCCAGCAGCGACAGGGGGAAGGACTATGGCTACACCTTC
NA	TRBV24-1	NA	TRBJ2-3	CATSEGGASTDTQYF	TGTGCCACCAGTGAGGGGGGAGCTAGCACAGATACGCAGTATTTT
TRBD2	TRBV9	NA	TRBJ2-7	CASSPSGSGGDEQYF	TGTGCCAGCAGCCCGTCGGGTAGCGGGGGGGACGAGCAGTACTTC
TRBD2	TRBV25-1	NA	TRBJ2-1	CASSDPTGASGRVNEQFF	TGTGCCAGCAGTGATCCCACCGGGGCTAGCGGGAGGGTCAATGAGCAGTTCTTC
NA	TRBV3-1/TRBV3-2	NA	TRBJ1-3	CASSLRGSDTIYF	TGTGCCAGCAGCTTACGGGGATCTGACACCATATATTTT
TRBD2	TRBV4-1	NA	TRBJ2-1	CASSQVEGLAGNEQFF	TGCGCCAGCAGCCAAGTGGAGGGACTAGCTGGGAATGAGCAGTTCTTC
TRBD1	TRBV28	NA	TRBJ2-5	CASSSPTGVETQYF	TGTGCCAGCAGTTCCCCCACAGGGGTGGAGACCCAGTACTTC
TRBD1	TRBV7-3	NA	TRBJ1-2	CASSYDRDYGYTF	TGTGCCAGCAGCTATGACAGGGACTATGGCTACACCTTC
TRBD1	TRBV11-3	few	TRBJ2-2	CASRLGQGGTGELFF	TGTGCCAGCAGATTAGGACAGGGAGGCACCGGGGAGCTGTTTTTT
NA	TRBV3-1/TRBV3-2	NA	TRBJ2-1	CASSQALGRGDNEQFF	TGTGCCAGCAGCCAAGCCTTGGGCAGGGGTGACAATGAGCAGTTCTTC
NA	TRBV25-1	NA	TRBJ2-5	CASGGWRGIQETQYF	TGTGCCAGCGGGGGTTGGAGGGGCATCCAAGAGACCCAGTACTTC
TRBD1	TRBV10-3	NA	TRBJ1-5	CAISDRPGTGQPQHF	TGTGCCATCAGTGACCGGCCAGGGACAGGCCAGCCCCAGCATTTT
NA	TRBV6-5	NA	TRBJ2-1	CASSSTERAWANEQFF	TGTGCCAGCAGTTCGACTGAGCGGGCATGGGCTAATGAGCAGTTCTTC
NA	TRBV12-3/TRBV12-4	NA	TRBJ1-4	CASSLGPEEKLFF	TGTGCCAGCAGTCTGGGCCCGGAAGAAAAACTGTTTTTT
NA	TRBV9	NA	TRBJ2-6	CASSPRGTSGANVLTF	TGTGCCAGCAGCCCCCGGGGTACTTCTGGGGCCAACGTCCTGACTTTC
NA	TRBV10-3	NA	TRBJ2-4	CAIGGPAKNIQYF	TGTGCCATCGGAGGTCCGGCCAAAAACATTCAGTACTTC